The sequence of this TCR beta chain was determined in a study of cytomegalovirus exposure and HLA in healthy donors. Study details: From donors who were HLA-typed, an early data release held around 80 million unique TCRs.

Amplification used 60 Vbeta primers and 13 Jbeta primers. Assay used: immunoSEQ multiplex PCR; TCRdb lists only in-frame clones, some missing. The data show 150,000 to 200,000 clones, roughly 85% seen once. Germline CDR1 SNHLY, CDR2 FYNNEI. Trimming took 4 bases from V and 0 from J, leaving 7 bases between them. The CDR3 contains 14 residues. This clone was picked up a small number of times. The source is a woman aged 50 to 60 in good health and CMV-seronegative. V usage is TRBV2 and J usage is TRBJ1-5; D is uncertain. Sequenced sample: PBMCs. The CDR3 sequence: CASSVLTSNQPQHF. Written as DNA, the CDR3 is TGTGCCAGCAGTGTACTTACTAGCAATCAGCCCCAGCATTTT.